This TCR beta chain was retrieved from a study of shared clonotypes between healthy human individuals. This CDR3 has 13 amino acids. The germline V gene encodes CDR1 SGHDN and CDR2 FVKESK. V was trimmed by 3 bases and J by 3 bases, leaving 6 bases between them. This was a deep-level run. An even split of each subset's genomic DNA across several immunoSEQ plates was performed. Libraries were prepared by immunoSEQ multiplex PCR; TCRdb keeps only in-frame clonotypes and omits some of them. The repertoire holds around 500,000 clones, about 76% seen once, with about 13% in the top ten. It was tens of millions of PBMCs that unsorted samples used for genomic DNA.

Sequencing was performed on PBMCs. The J gene is TRBJ2-1, the V gene TRBV14; D not certain. The receptor comes from a middle-aged woman in good health. Some clones in this sample may be carry-over from other donors' samples. CDR3 region: CASSQVLYNEQFF. CDR3 in DNA: TGTGCCAGCAGCCAGGTACTCTACAATGAGCAGTTCTTC.